This is a list of T cell receptor beta chains from one sample in a study of cytomegalovirus exposure and HLA in healthy donors. Sequencing was performed with immunoSEQ multiplex PCR; in TCRdb, only in-frame clones are kept and a portion is missing. The data hold 85,000 to 100,000 clones, with under 65% observed a single time. Material: PBMCs. These receptors came from a man aged 55 to 70 in good health and CMV-seronegative. The CDR3 runs from the conserved cysteine through the conserved F or W. D genes are given only for firm matches. Not all rows give a size; the values are once, few, many and, for expanded clones, a class.

j_call d_call clone_size v_call cdr3_nt cdr3_aa
TRBJ2-2 - once TRBV10-1 TGCGCCAGCAGATCTAACACCGGGGAGCTGTTTTTT CASRSNTGELFF
TRBJ2-7 TRBD2 - TRBV6-5 TGTGCCACCTCCCCAGGCCGGGGGGGGCCCTACGAGCAGTACTTC CATSPGRGGPYEQYF
TRBJ2-7 TRBD1 - TRBV28 TGTGCCAGCAGGGGACAGGGGGCGTCCGAGCAGTACTTC CASRGQGASEQYF
TRBJ2-6 - - TRBV15 TGTGCCACCAGCAGAGTGGCCGGGGCCAACGTCCTGACTTTC CATSRVAGANVLTF
TRBJ1-1 TRBD1 - TRBV5-1 TGCGCCAGCAGCTTGCAGGACCCAGGGGGCACTGAAGCTTTCTTT CASSLQDPGGTEAFF
TRBJ2-7 - - TRBV6-1 TGTGCCAGCAGTGACCCAGGGAAAGGCTACGAGCAGTACTTC CASSDPGKGYEQYF
TRBJ1-1 - - TRBV5-1 TGCGCCAGCAGCCGCGACCCGGGGGGAGGGAACACTGAAGCTTTCTTT CASSRDPGGGNTEAFF
TRBJ1-1 - - TRBV12-5 TGTGCTAGTTTCCCGGGGGGCCGGTCTGAAGCTTTCTTT CASFPGGRSEAFF
TRBJ1-1 - few TRBV5-4 TGTGCCAGCAGCCGGGGAGGGGGGGAATTGGGCACTGAAGCTTTCTTT CASSRGGGELGTEAFF
TRBJ1-2 TRBD1 - TRBV5-1 TGCGCCAGCAGCTCCCGGACAGGGAACTATGGCTACACCTTC CASSSRTGNYGYTF
TRBJ2-1 - - TRBV5-1 TGCGCCAGCAGCTTATCCCCGGGGGTCTCCTACAATGAGCAGTTCTTC CASSLSPGVSYNEQFF
TRBJ2-7 - - TRBV5-1 TGCGCCAGCAGCCCGGTAGGCGGGGGCTACTACGAGCAGTACTTC CASSPVGGGYYEQYF
TRBJ2-1 TRBD2 - TRBV10-2 TGCGCCACCGAATGGGCGGGAGGGCTGAGTGAGCAGTTCTTC CATEWAGGLSEQFF
TRBJ2-7 TRBD2 - TRBV7-2 TGTGCCAGCAGCTGGGACTACTACGAGCAGTACTTC CASSWDYYEQYF
TRBJ2-4 TRBD1 - TRBV5-1 TGCGCCAGCAGCTCACAACAGGGGGCGGGCATTCAGTACTTC CASSSQQGAGIQYF
TRBJ1-1 TRBD1 - TRBV6-1 TGTGCCAGCATGCAGGGGGAGGTCACTGAAGCTTTCTTT CASMQGEVTEAFF
TRBJ2-7 - - TRBV19 TGTGCCAGTAGTGGCCCGGGTCTCTCCTACGAGCAGTACTTC CASSGPGLSYEQYF
TRBJ1-1 TRBD1 few TRBV15 TGTGCCACCAGCAGAGCCGGGACAGTTGAAGCTTTCTTT CATSRAGTVEAFF
TRBJ1-3 - - TRBV19 TGTGCCAGTAGTATGCTTGCGACAGGAAACTCTGGAAACACCATATATTTT CASSMLATGNSGNTIYF
TRBJ2-2 - - TRBV6-5 TGTGCCAGCAGTTACTCTAATAGAATACACACCGGGGAGCTGTTTTTT CASSYSNRIHTGELFF
TRBJ1-5 - many TRBV2 TGTGCCAGCGAGGTGAATAGCAATCAGCCCCAGCATTTT CASEVNSNQPQHF
TRBJ2-3 TRBD2 - TRBV2 TGTGCCAGCAGTGGATGGCGGGAGTTGGGAACGCAGTATTTT CASSGWRELGTQYF
TRBJ1-5 - - TRBV6-6 TGTGCCAGCAGTTACGCTCAGGGCCCCAATCAGCCCCAGCATTTT CASSYAQGPNQPQHF
TRBJ2-1 TRBD2 - TRBV5-1 TGCGCCAGCAGCCCGGGGACTAGCGGGAGGGCCTTCGACAATGAGCAGTTCTTC CASSPGTSGRAFDNEQFF
TRBJ2-7 TRBD2 - TRBV7-9 TGTGCCAGCAGCTTAGCCCTAGCGGGAGTTGGGCCCTACGAGCAGTACTTC CASSLALAGVGPYEQYF
TRBJ1-1 - - TRBV5-8 TGTGCCAGCAGACCCCATTCGGGGGTCGTCGAAGCTTTCTTT CASRPHSGVVEAFF
TRBJ2-3 - - TRBV5-4 TGTGCCAGCAGCTGGCGCACAGATACGCAGTATTTT CASSWRTDTQYF
TRBJ1-5 TRBD1 - TRBV27 TGTGCCAGCAGCGGACAGGGCGGGCAGCCCCAGCATTTT CASSGQGGQPQHF
TRBJ1-1 TRBD1 - TRBV16 TGTGCCAGCAGCCAGACACAGGGGGCGAGGAACACTGAAGCTTTCTTT CASSQTQGARNTEAFF
TRBJ1-1 - - TRBV5-3 TGTGCCCTAAGGGAGGGGGTACGAACTGAAGCTTTCTTT CALREGVRTEAFF
TRBJ2-7 - - TRBV9 TGTGCCAGCAGCGTAGGGCCCACGGAGGGCTACGAGCAGTACTTC CASSVGPTEGYEQYF
TRBJ1-2 - - TRBV6-1 TGTGCCAGCATCCCCGTACAGGAGAACTATGGCTACACCTTC CASIPVQENYGYTF
TRBJ2-7 - - TRBV7-9 TGTTCCAGCAGCTCCAGCTACGAGCAGTACTTC CSSSSSYEQYF
TRBJ1-2 - - TRBV11-2 TGTGCCAGCAGCTTAAATCCCTCGGTGGGCGGCTACACCTTC CASSLNPSVGGYTF
TRBJ1-5 TRBD1 - TRBV19 TGTGCCAGTAGTAAAACGACAGGGTTTAGCAATCAGCCCCAGCATTTT CASSKTTGFSNQPQHF
TRBJ1-4 - once TRBV7-9 TGTGCCAGCAGCACCCCAGGGGTAACTAATGAAAAACTGTTTTTT CASSTPGVTNEKLFF
TRBJ1-4 - - TRBV29-1 TGCAGCGTAACAGGGCGGGCTAATGAAAAACTGTTTTTT CSVTGRANEKLFF
TRBJ2-7 TRBD2 many TRBV15 TGTGCCACCAGCAGAGTACGGGAGGGCCCCCACGAGCAGTACTTC CATSRVREGPHEQYF
TRBJ1-5 TRBD1 once TRBV4-1 TGCGCCAGCAGCCAAGATTGGAGGGCTGGACAGGGCAATCAGCCCCAGCATTTT CASSQDWRAGQGNQPQHF
TRBJ2-1 TRBD2 few TRBV5-4 TGTGCCAGCAGGCGTCTAGCGGACTCCTACAATGAGCAGTTCTTC CASRRLADSYNEQFF
TRBJ2-5 TRBD2 - TRBV9 TGTGCCAGCAGCGTAGGACTAGCGGGAGGAGGGGAGACCCAGTACTTC CASSVGLAGGGETQYF
TRBJ2-5 TRBD1 - TRBV10-3 TGTGCCATCAGTCCGGACAGGGGCCAAGAGACCCAGTACTTC CAISPDRGQETQYF